This T cell receptor (beta chain) is from a study of cytomegalovirus exposure and HLA in healthy donors. Germline loops: CDR1 SQVTM, CDR2 ANQGSEA. V was shortened by 4 bases and J by 3 bases, with 10 bases between the two germline ends. This CDR3 contains 13 residues. This PCR relied on a set of 60 Vbeta primers and 13 Jbeta primers. Clones were sequenced by immunoSEQ multiplex PCR, and TCRdb holds only the in-frame ones, with some missing. The sample lists 100,000 to 150,000 clones, almost 80% occurring once. The chain carries TRBV29-1 and TRBJ1-5, with a possible D match to TRBD1 (6 bases). This clonotype was obtained from a female donor in good health and CMV-seronegative. Sequencing was performed on PBMCs. The CDR3 loop is CSVANRDNQPQHF. For the CDR3, the DNA is TGCAGCGTTGCCAACAGGGACAATCAGCCCCAGCATTTT.